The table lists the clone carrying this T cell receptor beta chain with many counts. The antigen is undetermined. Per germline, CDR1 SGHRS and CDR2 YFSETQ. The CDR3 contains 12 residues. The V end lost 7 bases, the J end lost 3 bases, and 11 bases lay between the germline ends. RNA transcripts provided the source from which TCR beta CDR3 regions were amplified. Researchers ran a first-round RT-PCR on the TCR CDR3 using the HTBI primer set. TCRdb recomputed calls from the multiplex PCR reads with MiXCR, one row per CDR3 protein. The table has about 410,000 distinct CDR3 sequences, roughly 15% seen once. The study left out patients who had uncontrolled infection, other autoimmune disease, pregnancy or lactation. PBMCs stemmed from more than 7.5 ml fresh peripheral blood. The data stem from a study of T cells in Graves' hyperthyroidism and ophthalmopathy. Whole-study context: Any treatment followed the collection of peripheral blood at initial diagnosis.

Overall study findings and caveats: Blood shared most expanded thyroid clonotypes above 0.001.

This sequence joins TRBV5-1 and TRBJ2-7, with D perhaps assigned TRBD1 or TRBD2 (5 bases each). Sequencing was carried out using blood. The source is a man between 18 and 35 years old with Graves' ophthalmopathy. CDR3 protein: CASRDGIYEQYF. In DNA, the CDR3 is TGCGCCAGCCGGGACGGGATCTACGAGCAGTACTTC.